This T cell receptor (beta chain) was sequenced in a study of shared clonotypes between healthy human individuals (TCRdb year 2020). About the study as a whole: The cohort included a few men and a couple of women between 18 and 49 years of age. To estimate repertoire size and how much clonotype sharing occurs between individuals, the study deeply sequenced the blood TCR repertoires of several healthy adults. For each donor, three plates each were used for CD4 naive and CD4 memory, two plates were used for CD8 naive, and one plate was used for CD8 memory. Libraries were prepared and TCR repertoires were sequenced by different laboratories using diverse techniques, in order to increase sequencing depth and limit assay-specific biases. Per donor, leukapheresis produced somewhere between about 0.9 and 9.5 billion PBMCs. What the research found in general, with its limitations: Compared with non-shared clonotypes, clonotypes shared by all four sorted-subset donors had higher generation probabilities. Naive subsets generally had larger estimated clonotype richness than memory subsets did. Across a few donors, approximately 4.9% of naive CD4, 3% to 3.5% of naive CD8, around 2.5% of memory CD4, and approximately 0.42% of memory CD8 clonotypes were shared. Only blood was sampled, and tissue TCR repertoires likely differ from those in blood. Even with the large sequencing depth, rarefaction of the sorted-subset datasets indicated that sequencing was incomplete. Based on pairwise subsampling, the degree of clonotype sharing among donors was expected to be affected by sequencing depth. Because the study included a small number of donors, the genetic and exposure-history diversity represented was limited.

Healthy HIV-negative adults with no recently reported acute infections or vaccinations were included as donors. Every donor was a Caucasian adult living in Nashville, Tennessee, USA. CD4+ T cells were enriched by magnetic negative selection; naive cells were then positively selected on CD45RA, and the negative fraction formed the memory subset. Blood was obtained by leukapheresis, after which PBMCs were separated by Ficoll-Histopaque density gradient centrifugation and cryopreserved in liquid nitrogen vapor phase. Analytical flow cytometry was used to check the purity and quantity of every magnetically sorted T cell population. Genomic DNA was isolated from each sorted fraction and quantified by UV absorbance on a Nanodrop 2000c. V drops 3 bases and J drops 0 bases, leaving 9 bases in between. The CDR3 spans 15 residues, from the cysteine through the phenylalanine. Only CDR3 DNA is held: 45 bases, read in frame from base 1. From a lookup of the germline V gene (reference sequence), CDR1 and CDR2 are LNHDA and SQIVND.

Concerning this clone: No cognate antigen has been identified for it. Nothing much larger sits one base from this clone, and base qualities are not available.

Using the deep immunoSEQ assay, multiplex PCR amplified TCR CDR3 regions from genomic DNA. For each cell subset, the extracted genomic DNA was distributed evenly across all wells of several immunoSEQ 96-well plates, and each plate served as one replicate. For sorted subsets, approximately 0.2 ug of genomic DNA, equivalent to 25,000 to 35,000 T cell genomes, went into each replicate PCR. Purified libraries were measured with a Qubit 3.0 fluorometer, size-checked on a Bioanalyzer 2100, and measured again with the KAPA Library Quantification kit. Each immunoSEQ 96-well plate was sequenced on its own single-read 150-cycle Illumina NextSeq 550 flow cell. Per the authors' processing: The immunoSEQ output contained only junctional sequences without quality scores, so filtering could not match that applied to full-length reads. To assign V/J genes and CDR3, sequences were annotated against IMGT germline references using PyIR, a Python wrapper for IgBLAST v1.9. Reads were removed for weak V/J assignments (E-value above 1e-6), missing CDR3, stop codons, out-of-frame junctions, or ambiguous translated residues. A V3J clonotype was defined by an identical inferred V gene, J gene, and CDR3 amino acid sequence. To compute the percentage overlap between repertoires, the number of shared unique clonotypes was divided by the size of the smaller repertoire. Three approaches were used to assess repertoire richness: RTK rarefaction, the Chao1 estimator, and Recon v2.1 estimates of unobserved clonotypes. Generation probabilities were computed with OLGA for all TCRbeta clonotypes obtained by the gDNA method from a handful of donors. TCRdb stores this immuneACCESS table with in-frame sequences only. Part of the clones is absent; in the studies checked, under half of the shortfall reflects unresolved V genes, and no reason is known for the rest. D and trimming come from the DNA, and the V and J calls and clone size come from that table. The sample table contains a few million clones; only one count was recorded for approximately 93% of them. The top ten constitute approximately 0.4% of the sample.

This chain is built from TRBV19 and TRBJ2-4; TRBD2 might be the D gene, on 6 matching bases. Sequencing was done on a sample of naive CD4+ T cells from PBMCs. Read against the paper, the sample's cell subset or site label means: CD45RA+ positively selected. This TCR came from a man aged 18-30 years in good health. Some clones in this sample may be carry-over from other donors' samples. The CDR3: CASSMSGLAKNIQYF. The base sequence is TGTGCCAGTAGTATGAGCGGGTTAGCCAAAAACATTCAGTACTTC.